What follows describes a single T cell receptor beta chain. This entry is derived from a study of blood T cell repertoires in COVID-19. TCRdb's table, derived via immunoSEQ multiplex PCR, lists solely in-frame clones and lacks some. Altogether 140,000 or so clones are present, approximately 89% being singletons, with the ten largest covering approximately 10%. The CDR3 runs 13 residues. From germline, CDR1 is SNHLY and CDR2 FYNNEI. The V and J ends lost 6 bases and 6 bases, in that order; junction bases with no gene match: 7. The sequenced sample was peripheral blood. The origin of this receptor is a man aged 60 to 69 with active or convalescent COVID-19. This sequence joins TRBV2 and TRBJ2-7; 8 bases are a match to TRBD1. CDR3: CASSRDRTSEQYF. The CDR3 DNA is TGTGCCAGCAGCCGGGACAGGACGAGCGAGCAGTACTTC.